A single sample gave rise to the 23 T cell receptor beta chains below, sequenced in a study of CD8 T cells in ankylosing spondylitis. No antigen has been identified for these receptors. TCRdb passed the 5' RACE reads through MiXCR, listing each CDR3 protein once. The profile shows some 85,000 distinct CDR3 sequences, about 8.3% of them singletons. Whole-study results and caveats: It appeared that ankylosing spondylitis blood was characterized by a TCR beta motif of 8 or 9 highly homologous variants.

The sequenced material came from blood, either unsorted or a sorted T cell fraction (not recorded which). These receptor sequences come from a male donor with ankylosing spondylitis.

CDR3 nucleotides: TGTGCCAGCAGCTTATCCCTTGGGGGATCGGGGAGCAATCAGCCCCAGCATTTT. Protein: CASSLSLGGSGSNQPQHF. The chain joins TRBV7-8 to TRBJ1-5, with D possibly being TRBD1 (5 bases). The V gene lost 2 bases and the J gene lost 1 base, with 18 bases spanning the gap. Germline V gives CDR1 SGHVS, CDR2 FQNEAQ. The CDR3 covers 18 residues.

There are a few counts of this clonotype. The chain employs TRBV4-1 and TRBJ1-4; D is uncertain. Germline assignment: CDR1 MGHRA and CDR2 YSYEKL. V gave up 0 bases and J gave up 4 bases, with 6 bases separating them. This CDR3 region has 14 residues. CDR3 sequence reads: CASSQDPLNEKLFF. The DNA of the CDR3 is TGCGCCAGCAGCCAAGATCCCCTTAATGAAAAACTGTTTTTT.

This clonotype has a handful of counts. The chain links TRBV27 to TRBJ1-1; TRBD1 matches 9 bases. Germline V gives CDR1 MNHEY, CDR2 SMNVEV (reference sequence). CDR3 size: 14 residues. J gave up 5 bases and V 6 bases, and 7 bases lay outside the gene matches. CDR3 residues: CASSAGQGRTEAFF. The CDR3 bases are TGTGCCAGCAGCGCGGGACAGGGAAGGACTGAAGCTTTCTTT.

This clonotype was seen many times. The V and J genes are TRBV20-1 and TRBJ1-4; a possible D gene is TRBD1 (6 bases). V lost 0 bases to trimming and J lost 8 bases, with 16 bases between them. This CDR3 region has 15 residues. Germline CDR1 reads DFQATT; CDR2 reads SNEGSKA (reference sequence). CDR3 nucleotide sequence: TGCAGTGCTAGAGATATAAGGGACATCTTCGAAAAACTGTTTTTT. Translating gives CSARDIRDIFEKLFF.

The chain has TRBV24-1 and TRBJ2-1; D may be TRBD1 or TRBD2 (5 bases each). The V end was cut by 7 bases, the J end by 8 bases, with 14 bases between. The length of the CDR3 is 13 residues. CDR1 is KGHDR, CDR2 SFDVKD, per germline. In DNA form, the CDR3 reads TGTGCCACCAGGGGGGACGGAGAGTATGAGCAGTTCTTC. Protein: CATRGDGEYEQFF.

This clonotype came up many times. The J gene is TRBJ2-1, the V gene TRBV12-3 or TRBV12-4; D is possibly TRBD2 (6 bases). V lost 1 base and J lost 3, with 10 bases in between. The CDR3 spans 15 residues. CDR3 sequence (DNA): TGTGCCAGCAGTTTAGGGGCGGGGTTCTACAATGAGCAGTTCTTC. Its translation is CASSLGAGFYNEQFF.

With respect to this clonotype: With a much larger clone just one base away, this may be a read error. The chain links TRBV29-1 to TRBJ2-1; D is ambiguous. The CDR3 loop spans 11 amino acids. Per the germline V gene, CDR1 is SQVTM and CDR2 is ANQGSEA. The CDR3 region is CSVAAYNEQLF. DNA for the CDR3: TGCAGCGTTGCAGCTTACAATGAGCAGCTCTTC.

This clonotype has a count of ten or more. V usage is TRBV27 and J usage is TRBJ2-7; 10 bases match TRBD1. This CDR3 comprises 14 residues. The trim removed 6 bases at V and 3 bases at J, leaving 5 bases unmatched. The germline gives CDR1 MNHEY, CDR2 SMNVEV (reference sequence). For the CDR3, the DNA is TGTGCCAGCAGCCTGGACAGGGGGGACTACGAGCAGTACTTC. This sequence encodes CASSLDRGDYEQYF.

This clonotype was observed at least ten times. The V call is TRBV12-3 or TRBV12-4, the J call TRBJ2-1; D is tentatively TRBD1 or TRBD2 (5 bases each). V gave up 3 bases and J gave up 8 bases, with 11 bases separating them. The CDR3 has 13 residues. This chain's CDR3 is CASSFTGRDEQFF. CDR3 sequence (DNA): TGTGCCAGCAGTTTCACGGGGCGCGATGAGCAGTTCTTC.

There are many counts of this clonotype. The J gene is TRBJ1-5, the V gene TRBV6-2 or TRBV6-3; D unresolved. V lost 5 bases and J lost 0, with 14 bases in between. CDR1 and CDR2 from the germline V gene are MNHEY and SVGEGT. The CDR3 extends over 16 amino acids. CDR3 bases: TGTGCCAGCAGTGATTCAGGATCTTATAGCAATCAGCCCCAGCATTTT. Protein: CASSDSGSYSNQPQHF.

This clonotype was counted at least ten times. The chain links TRBV29-1 to TRBJ1-1, with 9 bases identical to TRBD1. V was pared by 0 bases and J by 3 bases, with 11 bases of the junction left unmatched. Germline-derived CDR1 and CDR2 are SQVTM and ANQGSEA. The CDR3 contains 17 residues. CDR3 in amino acids: CSVEDRSRRDRDTEAFF. The CDR3 nucleotides read TGCAGCGTTGAAGATAGAAGCCGCCGGGACAGGGACACTGAAGCTTTCTTT.

This clonotype was found many times. V gene TRBV7-2 combines with J gene TRBJ2-3; 10 nucleotides agree with TRBD2. With 4 bases clipped from V and 2 bases from J, the junction kept 6 bases outside the gene matches. Germline CDR1 and CDR2: SGHTA and FQGNSA. The CDR3 runs 16 residues. The chain's CDR3 is CASSSRTSGYTDTQYF. The CDR3 coding sequence is TGTGCCAGCAGCTCTCGGACTAGCGGCTACACAGATACGCAGTATTTT. The full variable domain, completed using reference TRBV7-2 and TRBJ2-3, is GAGVSQSPSNKVTEKGKDVELRCDPISGHTALYWYRQSLGQGLEFLIYFQGNSAPDKSGLPSDRFSAERTGGSVSTLTIQRTQQEDSAVYLCASSSRTSGYTDTQYFGPGTRLTVL.

The V call is TRBV13, the J call TRBJ1-1; no firm D call. This CDR3 is built from 11 residues. The V end lost 5 bases, the J end lost 5 bases, and 6 bases lay between the germline ends. Germline V CDR1 and CDR2: PRHDT, FYEKMQ (reference sequence). CDR3 protein: CASSIRTEAFF. For the CDR3, the DNA is TGTGCCAGCAGCATTAGGACTGAAGCTTTCTTT. The full variable domain, completed using reference TRBV13 and TRBJ1-1, is AAGVIQSPRHLIKEKRETATLKCYPIPRHDTVYWYQQGPGQDPQFLISFYEKMQSDKGSIPDRFSAQQFSDYHSELNMSSLELGDSALYFCASSIRTEAFFGQGTRLTVV.

This clonotype was counted at least ten times. The rearrangement joins TRBV13 to TRBJ2-1; 7 bases align to TRBD2. CDR1 is PRHDT, CDR2 FYEKMQ, per germline (reference sequence). The CDR3 is 13 amino acids. Trimming cost V 5 bases and J 6 bases; bases outside gene matches: 4. The CDR3 DNA reads as TGTGCCAGCAGCCCAGCGGGGTTCAATGAGCAGTTCTTC. This sequence encodes CASSPAGFNEQFF. Combining the CDR3 with reference TRBV13 and TRBJ2-1 gives the whole variable domain AAGVIQSPRHLIKEKRETATLKCYPIPRHDTVYWYQQGPGQDPQFLISFYEKMQSDKGSIPDRFSAQQFSDYHSELNMSSLELGDSALYFCASSPAGFNEQFFGPGTRLTVL.

The rearrangement joins TRBV2 to TRBJ2-7; D not resolved. Germline CDR1 SNHLY, CDR2 FYNNEI. The CDR3 consists of 14 residues. V was shortened by 3 bases and J by 4 bases, with 13 bases between the two germline ends. This chain's CDR3 is CASSEFTEIYEQYF. In DNA form, the CDR3 reads TGTGCCAGCAGTGAGTTTACAGAGATTTACGAGCAGTACTTC.

This clonotype occurred a few times. The rearrangement joins TRBV7-9 to TRBJ2-1; TRBD2 matches at 12 bases. J gave up 5 bases and V 1 base, and 3 bases lay outside the gene matches. The CDR3 runs 16 residues. Germline V gene sequence: CDR1 SEHNR, CDR2 FQNEAQ (reference sequence). This CDR3 is CASSLEPSGRDNEQFF. Written as DNA, the CDR3 is TGTGCCAGCAGCTTAGAACCTAGCGGGAGGGACAATGAGCAGTTCTTC.

This clonotype appeared many times. The V call is TRBV5-1, the J call TRBJ2-1; 11 bases line up with TRBD2. CDR1 and CDR2 (germline): SGHRS, YFSETQ. V lost 5 bases and J lost 8; bases outside the gene matches: 9. CDR3 length: 15 residues. The CDR3 coding sequence is TGCGCCAGCAGACCCGGGACTAGCGGTAGGGATGAGCAGTTCTTC. It translates to CASRPGTSGRDEQFF.

The gene calls are TRBV12-5 and TRBJ1-3, with 7 bases that match TRBD1. This CDR3 comprises 14 residues. With 6 bases clipped from V and 5 bases from J, the junction kept 7 bases outside the gene matches. Germline V CDR1 and CDR2: LGHNT, FRNRAP. The CDR3 is CASGTGRLRNTIYF. CDR3 sequence (DNA): TGTGCTAGTGGGACAGGGCGCCTCAGAAACACCATATATTTT.

V usage is TRBV29-1 and J usage is TRBJ2-5; possible D gene TRBD2, 5 bases. The V and J ends lost 0 bases and 1 base respectively, with 12 bases between them. Germline-derived CDR1 and CDR2 are SQVTM and ANQGSEA. The CDR3 extends over 15 amino acids. This chain's CDR3 is CSVEDPPGSQETQYF. CDR3 DNA sequence: TGCAGCGTTGAAGATCCCCCGGGATCCCAAGAGACCCAGTACTTC.

The rearrangement uses TRBV7-2 and TRBJ1-2; perhaps TRBD1 as D (5 bases). CDR1 and CDR2 (germline): SGHTA, FQGNSA. V was trimmed by 5 bases and J by 3 bases, leaving 16 bases between them. This CDR3 has 15 amino acids. CDR3 protein: CASSQGVQGDYGYTF. CDR3 in DNA: TGTGCCAGCAGCCAGGGAGTGCAGGGAGACTATGGCTACACCTTC.

This chain connects TRBV11-2 to TRBJ2-7; D gene uncertain. Germline V lookup: CDR1 SGHAT, CDR2 FQNNGV. The germline V and J ends were trimmed by 0 bases and 4 bases, with 4 bases remaining between them. The CDR3 is 12 residues long. The CDR3 nucleotides read TGTGCCAGCAGCTTAGAGGGGTACGAGCAGTACGTC. It encodes CASSLEGYEQYV.

This clonotype was seen ten or more times. The chain couples TRBV27 to TRBJ1-1; D not resolved. CDR1 is MNHEY and CDR2 is SMNVEV in the germline V gene (reference sequence). V gave up 8 bases and J gave up 8 bases, with 9 bases separating them. This CDR3 region has 10 residues. CDR3: CASVVSEAFF. CDR3 sequence (DNA): TGTGCCAGCGTGGTTTCGGAAGCTTTCTTT.

This chain uses TRBV4-2 with TRBJ2-7; 8 bases are a match to TRBD2. The V gene end was trimmed by 4 bases and the J gene end by 4 bases; junction bases not matched to a gene: 6. The CDR3 spans 14 residues. Germline V gives CDR1 LGHNA, CDR2 YNFKEQ. The CDR3 region is CASSRGLVEYEQYF. The DNA for the CDR3 is TGTGCCAGCAGCCGGGGACTAGTGGAGTACGAGCAGTACTTC.